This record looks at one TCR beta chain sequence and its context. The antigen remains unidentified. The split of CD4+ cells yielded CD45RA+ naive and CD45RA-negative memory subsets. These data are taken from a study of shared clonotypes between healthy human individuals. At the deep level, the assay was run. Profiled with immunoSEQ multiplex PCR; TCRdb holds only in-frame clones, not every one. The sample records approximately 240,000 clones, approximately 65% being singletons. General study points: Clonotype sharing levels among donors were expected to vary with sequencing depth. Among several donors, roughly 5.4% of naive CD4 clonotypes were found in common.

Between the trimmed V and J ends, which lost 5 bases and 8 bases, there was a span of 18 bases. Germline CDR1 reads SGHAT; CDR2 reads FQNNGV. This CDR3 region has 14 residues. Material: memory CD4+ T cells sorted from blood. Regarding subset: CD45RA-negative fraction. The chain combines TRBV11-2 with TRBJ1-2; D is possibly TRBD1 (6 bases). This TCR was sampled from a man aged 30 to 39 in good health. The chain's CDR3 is CASSPQGPGRGYTF. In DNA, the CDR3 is TGTGCCAGCAGCCCACAGGGTCCCGGCCGCGGCTACACCTTC.